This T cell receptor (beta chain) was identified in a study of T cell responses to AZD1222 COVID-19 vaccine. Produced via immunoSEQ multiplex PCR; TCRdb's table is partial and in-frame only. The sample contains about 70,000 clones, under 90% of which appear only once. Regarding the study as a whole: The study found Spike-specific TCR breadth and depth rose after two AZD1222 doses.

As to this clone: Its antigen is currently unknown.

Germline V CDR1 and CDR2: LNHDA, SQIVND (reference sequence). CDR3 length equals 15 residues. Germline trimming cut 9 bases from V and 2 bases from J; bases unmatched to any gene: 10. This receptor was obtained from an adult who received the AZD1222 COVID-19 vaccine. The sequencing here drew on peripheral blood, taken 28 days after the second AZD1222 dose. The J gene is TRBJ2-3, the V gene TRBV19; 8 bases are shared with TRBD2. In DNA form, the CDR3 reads TGTGCCAGCAAGCGACTAGCGAGCACCACAGATACGCAGTATTTT. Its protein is CASKRLASTTDTQYF.